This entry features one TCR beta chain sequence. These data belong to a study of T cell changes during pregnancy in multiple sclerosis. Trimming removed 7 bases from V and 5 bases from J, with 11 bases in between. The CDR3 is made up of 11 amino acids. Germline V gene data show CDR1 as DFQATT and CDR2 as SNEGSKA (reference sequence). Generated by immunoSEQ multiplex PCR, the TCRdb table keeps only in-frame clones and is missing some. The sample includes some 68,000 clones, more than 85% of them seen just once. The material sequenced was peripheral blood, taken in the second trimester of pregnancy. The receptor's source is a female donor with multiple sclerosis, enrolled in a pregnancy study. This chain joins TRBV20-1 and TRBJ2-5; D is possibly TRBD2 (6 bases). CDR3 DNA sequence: TGCAGTGTTCCCCGGGGGGAGACCCAGTACTTC. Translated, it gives CSVPRGETQYF.